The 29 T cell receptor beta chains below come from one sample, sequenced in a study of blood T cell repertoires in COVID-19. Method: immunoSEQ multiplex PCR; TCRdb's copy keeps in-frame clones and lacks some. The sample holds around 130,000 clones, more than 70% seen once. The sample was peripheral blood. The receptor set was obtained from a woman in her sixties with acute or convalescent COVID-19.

As DNA, the CDR3 is TGTGCCAGCGGACCCACCGGGGTCACGTATGAGCAGTTCTTC. Translating gives CASGPTGVTYEQFF. This chain links TRBV27 with TRBJ2-1; maybe TRBD2 (5 bases). Trimming shortened V by 8 bases and J by 8 bases, and 19 bases separated the two germline ends. This CDR3 contains 14 residues. Germline-derived CDR1 and CDR2 are MNHEY and SMNVEV (reference sequence).

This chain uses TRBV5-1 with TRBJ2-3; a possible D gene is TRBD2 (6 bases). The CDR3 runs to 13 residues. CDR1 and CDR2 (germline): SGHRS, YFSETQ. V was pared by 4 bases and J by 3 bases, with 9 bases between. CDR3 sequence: CASSKEGTDTQYF. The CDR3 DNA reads TGCGCCAGCAGCAAGGAGGGAACAGATACGCAGTATTTT.

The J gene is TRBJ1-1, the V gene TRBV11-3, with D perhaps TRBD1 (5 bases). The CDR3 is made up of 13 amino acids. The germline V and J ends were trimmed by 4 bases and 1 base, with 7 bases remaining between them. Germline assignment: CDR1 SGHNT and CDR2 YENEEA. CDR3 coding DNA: TGTGCCAGCAGCTCGACAGCGAACACTGAAGCTTTCTTT. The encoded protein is CASSSTANTEAFF.

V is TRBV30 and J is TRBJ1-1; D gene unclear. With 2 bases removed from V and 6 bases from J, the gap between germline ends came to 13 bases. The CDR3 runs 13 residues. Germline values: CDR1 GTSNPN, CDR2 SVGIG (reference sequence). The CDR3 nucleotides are TGTGCCTGGAGTATCCTCGTCGGGGCTGAAGCTTTCTTT. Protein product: CAWSILVGAEAFF. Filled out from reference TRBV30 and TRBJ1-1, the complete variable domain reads SQTIHQWPATLVQPVGSPLSLECTVEGTSNPNLYWYRQAAGRGLQLLFYSVGIGQISSEVPQNLSASRPQDRQFILSSKKLLLSDSGFYLCAWSILVGAEAFFGQGTRLTVV.

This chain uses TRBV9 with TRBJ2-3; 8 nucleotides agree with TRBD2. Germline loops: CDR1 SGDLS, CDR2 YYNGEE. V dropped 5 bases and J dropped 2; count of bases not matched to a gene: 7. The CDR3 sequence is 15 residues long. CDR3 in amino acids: CASSGLLADTDTQYF. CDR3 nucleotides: TGTGCCAGCAGTGGGTTACTAGCGGACACAGATACGCAGTATTTT.

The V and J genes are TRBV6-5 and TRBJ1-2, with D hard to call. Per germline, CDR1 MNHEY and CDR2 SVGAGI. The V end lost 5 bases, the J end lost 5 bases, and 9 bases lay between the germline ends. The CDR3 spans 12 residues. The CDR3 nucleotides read TGTGCCAGCAGTCCCGGGGTTTATGGCTACACCTTC. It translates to CASSPGVYGYTF.

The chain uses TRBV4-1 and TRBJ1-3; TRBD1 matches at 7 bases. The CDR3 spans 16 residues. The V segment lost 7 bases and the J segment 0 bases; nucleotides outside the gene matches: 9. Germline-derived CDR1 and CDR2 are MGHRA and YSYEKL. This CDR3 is CASTTRTGFSGNTIYF. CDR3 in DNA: TGCGCCAGCACCACTCGGACAGGATTCTCTGGAAACACCATATATTTT.

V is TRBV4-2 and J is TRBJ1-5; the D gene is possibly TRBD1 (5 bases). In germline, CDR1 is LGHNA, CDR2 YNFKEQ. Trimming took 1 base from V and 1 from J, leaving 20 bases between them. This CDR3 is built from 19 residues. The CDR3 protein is CASSQVWQPRGVSNQPQHF. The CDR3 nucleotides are TGTGCCAGCAGCCAAGTTTGGCAACCCCGGGGGGTAAGCAATCAGCCCCAGCATTTT.

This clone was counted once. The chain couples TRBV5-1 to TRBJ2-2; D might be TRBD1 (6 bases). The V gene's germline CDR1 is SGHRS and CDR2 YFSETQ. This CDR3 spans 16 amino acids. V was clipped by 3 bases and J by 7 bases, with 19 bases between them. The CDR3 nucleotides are TGCGCCAGCAGCTCCCGCGCCCCCACAGGGAGCGGGGAGCTGTTTTTT. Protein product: CASSSRAPTGSGELFF.

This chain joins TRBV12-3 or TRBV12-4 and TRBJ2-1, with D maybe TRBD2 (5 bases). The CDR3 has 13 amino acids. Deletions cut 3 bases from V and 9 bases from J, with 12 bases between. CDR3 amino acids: CASSFGRGREQFF. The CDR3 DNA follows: TGTGCCAGCAGTTTCGGCCGAGGGCGTGAGCAGTTCTTC.

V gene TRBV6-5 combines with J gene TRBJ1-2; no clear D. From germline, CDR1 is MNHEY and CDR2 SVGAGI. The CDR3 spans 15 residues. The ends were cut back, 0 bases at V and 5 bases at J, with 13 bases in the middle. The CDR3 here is CASSYSGGPPYGYTF. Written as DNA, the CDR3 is TGTGCCAGCAGTTACTCTGGCGGTCCCCCTTATGGCTACACCTTC.

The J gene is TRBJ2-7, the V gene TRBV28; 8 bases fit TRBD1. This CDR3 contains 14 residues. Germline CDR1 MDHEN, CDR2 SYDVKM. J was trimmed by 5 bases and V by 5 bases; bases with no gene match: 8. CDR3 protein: CASSTGGNFDEQYF. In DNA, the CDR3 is TGTGCCAGCAGTACAGGGGGGAATTTTGACGAGCAGTACTTC.

The CDR3 spells CASSSKSRGRYGYTF. DNA for the CDR3: TGTGCCAGCAGCTCGAAGTCCAGGGGTAGATATGGCTACACCTTC. The rearrangement joins TRBV7-2 to TRBJ1-2; maybe TRBD1 (6 bases). The germline V and J ends were trimmed by 4 bases and 5 bases, with 17 bases remaining between them. Germline CDR1 is SGHTA and CDR2 is FQGNSA. The CDR3 has 15 residues. The variable domain in full, with the rest retrieved from reference TRBV7-2 and TRBJ1-2, is GAGVSQSPSNKVTEKGKDVELRCDPISGHTALYWYRQSLGQGLEFLIYFQGNSAPDKSGLPSDRFSAERTGGSVSTLTIQRTQQEDSAVYLCASSSKSRGRYGYTFGSGTRLTVV.

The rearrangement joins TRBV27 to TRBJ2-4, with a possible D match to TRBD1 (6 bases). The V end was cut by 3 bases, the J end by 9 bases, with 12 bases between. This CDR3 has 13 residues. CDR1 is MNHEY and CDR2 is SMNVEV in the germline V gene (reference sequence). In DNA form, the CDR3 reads TGTGCCAGCAGTTTGGACAGAAAGTCCATTCAGTACTTC. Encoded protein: CASSLDRKSIQYF.

This CDR3 reads CASSPYGTGRTEAFF. In nucleotides, the CDR3 is TGTGCCAGCTCACCATACGGGACAGGGCGCACTGAAGCTTTCTTT. The chain has TRBV18 and TRBJ1-1, with 9 bases that match TRBD1. The CDR3 length is 15 residues. Germline CDR1 reads KGHSH; CDR2 reads LQKENI. With 2 bases clipped from V and 4 bases from J, the junction kept 5 bases outside the gene matches.

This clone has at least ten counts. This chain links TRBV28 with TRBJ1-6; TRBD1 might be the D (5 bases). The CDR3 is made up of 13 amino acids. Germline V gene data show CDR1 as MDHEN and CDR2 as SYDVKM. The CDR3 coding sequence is TGTGGCTCAGGCAGGGAAGGCCATTCACCCCTCCACTTT. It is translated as CGSGREGHSPLHF.

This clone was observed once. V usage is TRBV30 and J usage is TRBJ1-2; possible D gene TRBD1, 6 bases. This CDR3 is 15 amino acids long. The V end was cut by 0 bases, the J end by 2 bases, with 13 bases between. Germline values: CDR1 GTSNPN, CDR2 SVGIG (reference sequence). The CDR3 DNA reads TGTGCCTGGAGTGTACAGGGAGTCCCCAACTATGGCTACACCTTC. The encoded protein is CAWSVQGVPNYGYTF.

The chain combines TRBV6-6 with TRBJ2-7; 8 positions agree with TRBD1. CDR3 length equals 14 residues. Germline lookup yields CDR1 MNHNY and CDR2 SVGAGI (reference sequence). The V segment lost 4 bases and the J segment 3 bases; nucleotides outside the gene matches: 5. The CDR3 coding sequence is TGTGCCAGCAGTTCCCGACAGGGGCTCTACGAGCAGTACTTC. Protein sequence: CASSSRQGLYEQYF.

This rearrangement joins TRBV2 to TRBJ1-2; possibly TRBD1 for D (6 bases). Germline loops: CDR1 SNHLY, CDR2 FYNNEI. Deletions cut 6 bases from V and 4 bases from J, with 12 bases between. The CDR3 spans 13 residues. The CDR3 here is CASSRTESYGYTF. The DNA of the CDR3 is TGTGCCAGCAGCCGGACAGAGAGCTATGGCTACACCTTC.

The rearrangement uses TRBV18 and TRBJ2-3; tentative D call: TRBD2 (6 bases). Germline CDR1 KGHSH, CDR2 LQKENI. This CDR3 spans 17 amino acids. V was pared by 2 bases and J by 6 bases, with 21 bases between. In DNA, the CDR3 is TGTGCCAGCTCACCAGGTAGCGGAGTCGGTGTGTCGGATACGCAGTATTTT. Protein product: CASSPGSGVGVSDTQYF.

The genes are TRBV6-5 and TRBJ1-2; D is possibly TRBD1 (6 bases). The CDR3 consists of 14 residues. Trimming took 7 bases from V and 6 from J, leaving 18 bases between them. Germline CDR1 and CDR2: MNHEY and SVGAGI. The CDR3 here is CASKWGQSMDGYTF. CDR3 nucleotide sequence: TGTGCCAGCAAATGGGGGCAGTCTATGGATGGCTACACCTTC.

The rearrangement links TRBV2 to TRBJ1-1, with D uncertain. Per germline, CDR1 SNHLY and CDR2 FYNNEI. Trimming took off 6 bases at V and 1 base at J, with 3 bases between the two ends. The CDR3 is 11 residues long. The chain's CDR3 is CASSQNTEAFF. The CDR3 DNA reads TGTGCCAGCAGCCAGAACACTGAAGCTTTCTTT.

The DNA for the CDR3 is TGTGCCAGCAGTACGACGGGACAGGGTGCAGATACGCAGTATTTT. Protein sequence: CASSTTGQGADTQYF. This chain links TRBV2 with TRBJ2-3; 9 bases fit TRBD1. This CDR3 spans 15 amino acids. Germline CDR1 reads SNHLY; CDR2 reads FYNNEI. After removal of 5 bases from V and 4 bases from J, the junction contained 7 bases not matched to a gene.

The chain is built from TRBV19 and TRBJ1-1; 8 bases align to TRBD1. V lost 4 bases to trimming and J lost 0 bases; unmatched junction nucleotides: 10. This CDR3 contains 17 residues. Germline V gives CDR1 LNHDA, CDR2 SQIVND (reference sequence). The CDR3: CASSTLGQGALNTEAFF. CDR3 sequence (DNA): TGTGCCAGTAGTACCCTCGGGCAGGGGGCATTGAACACTGAAGCTTTCTTT.

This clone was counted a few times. The CDR3 DNA sequence: TGCGCCAGCAGCCGGCAGACCGGGACAGGAGGGTACAATGAGCAGTTCTTC. Translating gives CASSRQTGTGGYNEQFF. The chain couples TRBV4-1 to TRBJ2-1; 8 bases match TRBD1. The germline CDR1 and CDR2 sequences are MGHRA and YSYEKL. There are 17 residues in the CDR3. With V trimmed by 4 bases and J by 4 bases, 12 bases remained unmatched.

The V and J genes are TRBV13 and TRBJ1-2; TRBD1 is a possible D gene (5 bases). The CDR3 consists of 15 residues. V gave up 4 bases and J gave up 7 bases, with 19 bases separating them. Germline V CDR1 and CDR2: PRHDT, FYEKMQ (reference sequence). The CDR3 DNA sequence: TGTGCCAGCAGCTCGTCAGACAGCTCGAGATTTGGCTACACCTTC. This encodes CASSSSDSSRFGYTF.

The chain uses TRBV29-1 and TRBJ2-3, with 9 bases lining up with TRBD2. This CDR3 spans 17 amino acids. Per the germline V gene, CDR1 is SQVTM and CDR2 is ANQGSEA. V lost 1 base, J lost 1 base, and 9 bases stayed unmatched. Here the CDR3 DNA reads TGCAGCGTTGAAGGTCCTAGCGGGATAGGGGGCACAGATACGCAGTATTTT. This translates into CSVEGPSGIGGTDTQYF.

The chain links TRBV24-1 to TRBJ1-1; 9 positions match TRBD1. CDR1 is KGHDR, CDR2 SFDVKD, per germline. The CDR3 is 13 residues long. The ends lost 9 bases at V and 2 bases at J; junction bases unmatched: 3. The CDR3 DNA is TGTGCCACCTCGGACAGGGGTAACACTGAAGCTTTCTTT. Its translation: CATSDRGNTEAFF.

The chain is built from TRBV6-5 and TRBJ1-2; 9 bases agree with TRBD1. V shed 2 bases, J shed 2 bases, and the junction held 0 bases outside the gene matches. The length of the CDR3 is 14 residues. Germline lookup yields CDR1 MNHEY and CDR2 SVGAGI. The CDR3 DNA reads TGTGCCAGCAGTTACGGGACAGGGAACTATGGCTACACCTTC. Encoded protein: CASSYGTGNYGYTF.